This TCR beta chain was sequenced for a study of T cell clonality in common variable immunodeficiency (dated by TCRdb to 2014 to 2015). Study-level results and caveats: CVID subjects shared fewer TCRbeta clones with each other than healthy controls did (p < 0.0001). It was noted by the authors that sequencing of the repertoires of T cell subpopulations would be needed to clarify the cause of the increased clonality in CVID. Even though DNA input was equal, the average per sample came to about 81,820 unique sequences for controls compared with approximately 30,000 for CVID samples. Correlations between repertoire features and clinical complications were limited by patient heterogeneity within the CVID cohort. CVID TCRbeta sequences were reported to have fewer deletions and N-nucleotide insertions and to lack highly modified clones with 13 or more V deletions. Compared with healthy controls, CVID subjects showed increased TCRbeta clonality (t-test p = 0.018), a feature most characteristic of about a third of subjects.

Both CVID patients and healthy controls were predominantly of Caucasian heritage. From each donor, 5 to 8 ml of heparinized peripheral whole blood was collected. Genomic DNA from adults with common variable immune deficiency (CVID) and from healthy adult controls was used to sequence TCRbeta CDR3 repertoires. The control group comprised some 22 healthy adult volunteers, roughly twelve female and approximately 10 male, aged 23 to 66 years with a mean age of roughly 32. Diluted blood was density-centrifuged over Hypaque 1077 or Ficoll-Paque to isolate peripheral blood mononuclear cells. Genomic DNA was obtained from unsorted mononuclear cells through either Qiagen column purification or a centrifugation-based method. At least ten counts were recorded for this clone. Its antigen is not yet known. Read coverage stops 3 residues before the CDR3 terminus; the germline J gene supplies the remainder. For sequencing input, CVID and control samples contributed equivalent amounts of genomic DNA. For every sample, a 60 bp segment covering the rearranged TCRbeta CDR3 region was amplified and then sequenced. The immunoSEQ assay, a bias-corrected multiplex PCR combined with high-throughput sequencing, was used to amplify TCRbeta. The study's processing was this. Each unique nucleotide sequence was treated as a clone and annotated with V, D and J genes, copy number and frequency. Sequences were labeled productive if in frame, and non-productive if out of frame or containing stop codons. As previously described, clonality was computed from Shannon's entropy. The predicted amino acid sequences of productive clones were used to derive mean CDR3 Kyte-Doolittle hydropathy. Scaled V gene usage was hierarchically clustered using Manhattan distance and complete linkage with the R hclust function. Clone sharing by CDR3 amino acid sequence was assessed by resampling 12 repertoires per group over 100 rounds. The repertoires were searched for over 55 published EBV-specific and almost 250 published CMV-specific TCRbeta sequences. Two CVID samples that yielded fewer than 10,000 sequences were excluded from the analysis, so around 38 CVID repertoires were retained. TCRdb re-hosts the immuneACCESS table, in-frame sequences only. Its copies lack some clones; in the studies checked, an unresolved V gene accounts for under half of them, and the cause for the rest is not known. For V, J and clone size, that table is used; D and trimming come from the DNA. Across this sample, tens of thousands of clones were tabulated and none appeared just once. The ten biggest clones cover about 10% of the sample.

V drops 5 bases and J drops 5 bases, leaving 7 bases in between. The cysteine opens and the phenylalanine closes a CDR3 of 13 amino acids. Sequencing covers 30 bases of the CDR3, shown here with the frame starting at base 1. The germline V gene encodes CDR1 KGHSH and CDR2 LQKENI. The material sequenced was peripheral blood mononuclear cells. The receptor was derived from a person between 18 and 75 years old in good health. This receptor chain uses TRBV18 and TRBJ1-6, with no confident D gene call. CDR3 region: CASSRQNNSPLHF. The CDR3 DNA, read in part, is TGTGCCAGCTCAAGGCAAAATAATTCACCC.